These T cell receptor beta chains were read from a single sample in a study of T cells in Graves' hyperthyroidism and ophthalmopathy. TCRdb recomputed calls from the multiplex PCR reads with MiXCR, one row per CDR3 protein. The table lists around 580,000 distinct CDR3 sequences, 46% of them singletons. The specimen sequenced was peripheral blood or thyroid tissue (not recorded which). The receptor set was obtained from a woman younger than 35 with Graves' hyperthyroidism. CDR3s leave out the opening cysteine and the closing phenylalanine or tryptophan.

>TRBJ2-2|TRBV27
ASSRTGTGRTGELF
>TRBJ2-7|TRBV11-1
ASSSGQGVNEQY
>TRBJ2-1|TRBV19
ASSTSSGGRNEQF
>TRBJ2-7|TRBV14
ASSRVIAGAHEQY
>TRBJ2-1|TRBV6-4
ASRDSGDNEQF
>TRBJ2-1|TRBV24-1
ATSDPGHTLSNEQF
>TRBJ2-5|TRBV27
ASKKIGTDQETQY
>TRBJ2-5|TRBV29-1
SVRQGGEKTQY
>TRBJ1-5|TRBV15
ATSRGWGTSGYEH
>TRBJ1-1|TRBV29-1
LVSAQMNTEAF
>TRBJ1-2|TRBV29-1
SVSGGSYYGYT
>TRBJ1-1|TRBV20-1
SASRGQGKTNTEAF
>TRBJ1-4|TRBV12-3/TRBV12-4
ASSLRTVNEKLF
>TRBJ2-2|TRBV4-1
ASSQIRGINTGELF
>TRBJ2-7|TRBV9
ASSSSGSVHEQY
>TRBJ1-6|TRBV25-1
ACSARQGYNSPLH
>TRBJ1-5|TRBV10-3
AISAGSGETQH
>TRBJ1-6|TRBV4-1
ASSQDRAAYNSPLH
>TRBJ2-7|TRBV2
ASSSPGLAGSYEQY
>TRBJ2-7|TRBV15
ATSSLATGTYEQY
>TRBJ2-5|TRBV7-2
ASSLQGWDETQY
>TRBJ1-4|TRBV5-5
ASRRQANEKLF
>TRBJ2-5|TRBV7-9
ASSGVLAEAQETQY
>TRBJ2-5|TRBV24-1
ATSDAGGQETQY
>TRBJ2-7|TRBV20-1
SAKPSKDLSYEQY
>TRBJ2-5|TRBV12-3/TRBV12-4
ASSNPGTEDQETQY
>TRBJ1-5|TRBV24-1
ATSEVGWTGPQH
>TRBJ1-2|TRBV29-1
SATGTAQYGYT
>TRBJ2-3|TRBV10-3
AISNPSGRLSTDTQY
>TRBJ1-5|TRBV20-1
SARDSRAGQPQH
>TRBJ2-5|TRBV10-2
ASSPPSWEGQETQY
>TRBJ2-2|TRBV7-2
ASNRANTGELF
>TRBJ1-2|TRBV29-1
SVATGTLYGYT
>TRBJ1-1|TRBV7-2
ASSLSGTVGTF
>TRBJ2-7|TRBV20-1
SATRQGGAEQY
>TRBJ2-1|TRBV24-1
ATSDFIGLAGCNEQF
>TRBJ1-6|TRBV13
ASSLGDQLSDSPLH
>TRBJ1-2|TRBV5-1
ASRPDWDSYGYT
>TRBJ2-5|TRBV7-9
ASSFRFRHDFQETQY
>TRBJ1-4|TRBV11-3
ASSPEVGGDEKLF
>TRBJ1-5|TRBV7-9
ASGTGGARQPQH
>TRBJ2-6|TRBV7-2
ASSFGRVSSGANVLT
>TRBJ2-1|TRBV19
ASRTAHVGVRNEQF
>TRBJ1-2|TRBV4-2
ASSHQVFGYT
>TRBJ2-7|TRBV7-2
ASSFTSGIGYEQY